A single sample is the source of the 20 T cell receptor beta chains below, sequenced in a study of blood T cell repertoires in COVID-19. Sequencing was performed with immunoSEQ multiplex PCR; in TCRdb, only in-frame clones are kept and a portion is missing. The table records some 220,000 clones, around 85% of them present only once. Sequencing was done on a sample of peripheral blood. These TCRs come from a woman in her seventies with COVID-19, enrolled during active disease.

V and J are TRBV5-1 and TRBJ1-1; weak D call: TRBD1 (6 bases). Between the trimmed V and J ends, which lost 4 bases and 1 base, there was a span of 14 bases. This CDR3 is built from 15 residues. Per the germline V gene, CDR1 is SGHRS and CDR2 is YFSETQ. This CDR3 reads CASSAQGTSNTEAFF. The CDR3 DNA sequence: TGCGCCAGCAGCGCACAGGGAACGTCGAACACTGAAGCTTTCTTT. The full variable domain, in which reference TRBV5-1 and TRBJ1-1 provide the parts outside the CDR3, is KAGVTQTPRYLIKTRGQQVTLSCSPISGHRSVSWYQQTPGQGLQFLFEYFSETQRNKGNFPGRFSGRQFSNSRSEMNVSTLELGDSALYLCASSAQGTSNTEAFFGQGTRLTVV.

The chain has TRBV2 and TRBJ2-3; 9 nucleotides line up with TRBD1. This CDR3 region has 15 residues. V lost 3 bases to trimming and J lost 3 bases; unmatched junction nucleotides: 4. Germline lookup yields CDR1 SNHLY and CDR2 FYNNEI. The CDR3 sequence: CASSEDRGKTDTQYF. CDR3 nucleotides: TGTGCCAGCAGTGAGGACAGGGGAAAGACAGATACGCAGTATTTT.

The CDR3 loop reads CSVGDNNYGYTF. DNA for the CDR3: TGCAGCGTTGGGGACAATAACTATGGCTACACCTTC. The chain links TRBV29-1 to TRBJ1-2, with D possibly matching TRBD1 (6 bases). The CDR3 covers 12 residues. CDR1 and CDR2 (germline): SQVTM, ANQGSEA. V was pared by 4 bases and J by 1 base, with 7 bases between.

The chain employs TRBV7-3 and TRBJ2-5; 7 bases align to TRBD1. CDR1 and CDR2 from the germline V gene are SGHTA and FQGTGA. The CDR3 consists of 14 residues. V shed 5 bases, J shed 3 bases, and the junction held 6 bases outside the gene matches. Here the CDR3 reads CASSITGTEETQYF. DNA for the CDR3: TGTGCCAGCAGCATCACCGGGACAGAAGAGACCCAGTACTTC. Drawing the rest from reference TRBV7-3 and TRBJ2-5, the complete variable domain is GAGVSQTPSNKVTEKGKYVELRCDPISGHTALYWYRQSLGQGPEFLIYFQGTGAADDSGLPNDRFFAVRPEGSVSTLKIQRTERGDSAVYLCASSITGTEETQYFGPGTRLLVL.

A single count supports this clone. CDR3 bases: TGCGCCAGCAGCTTGGATACTAGCGGGAGGGGCACCGGGGAGCTGTTTTTT. Translation: CASSLDTSGRGTGELFF. The chain has TRBV5-1 and TRBJ2-2; the match to TRBD2 covers 13 bases. This CDR3 contains 17 residues. Looked up from germline, CDR1 is SGHRS and CDR2 is YFSETQ. Unmatched junction bases numbered 3, after V lost 0 bases and J lost 4 bases.

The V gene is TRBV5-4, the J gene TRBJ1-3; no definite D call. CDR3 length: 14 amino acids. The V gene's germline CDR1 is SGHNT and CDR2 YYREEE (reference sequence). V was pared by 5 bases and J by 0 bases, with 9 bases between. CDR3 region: CASRKGGSGNTIYF. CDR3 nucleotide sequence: TGTGCCAGCAGAAAAGGCGGCTCTGGAAACACCATATATTTT.

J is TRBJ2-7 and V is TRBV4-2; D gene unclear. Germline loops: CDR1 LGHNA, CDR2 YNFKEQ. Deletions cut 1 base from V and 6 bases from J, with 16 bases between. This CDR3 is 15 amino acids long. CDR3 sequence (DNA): TGTGCCAGCAGCCAAGTTCATACGGGTACGGTCGAGCAGTACTTC. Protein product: CASSQVHTGTVEQYF.

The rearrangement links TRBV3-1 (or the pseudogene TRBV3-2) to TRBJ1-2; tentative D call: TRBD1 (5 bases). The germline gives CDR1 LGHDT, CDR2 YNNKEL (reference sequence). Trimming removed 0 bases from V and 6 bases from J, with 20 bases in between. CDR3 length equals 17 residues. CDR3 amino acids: CASSQDLLLGRENGYTF. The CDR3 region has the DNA TGTGCCAGCAGCCAAGATCTTTTGCTGGGCAGGGAAAATGGCTACACCTTC.

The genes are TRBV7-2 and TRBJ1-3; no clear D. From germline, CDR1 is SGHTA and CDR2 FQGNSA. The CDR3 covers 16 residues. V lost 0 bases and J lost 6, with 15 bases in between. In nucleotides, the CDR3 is TGTGCCAGCAGCTTAGCGATACCGCCGGGTGAAAACACCATATATTTT. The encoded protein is CASSLAIPPGENTIYF.

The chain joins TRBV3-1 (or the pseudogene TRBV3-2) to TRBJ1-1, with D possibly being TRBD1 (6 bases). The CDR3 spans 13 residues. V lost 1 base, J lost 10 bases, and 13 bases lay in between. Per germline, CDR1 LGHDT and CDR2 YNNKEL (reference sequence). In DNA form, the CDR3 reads TGTGCCAGCAGCCAAGGGCAGGGGAGTGTAGCTTTCTTT. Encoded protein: CASSQGQGSVAFF.

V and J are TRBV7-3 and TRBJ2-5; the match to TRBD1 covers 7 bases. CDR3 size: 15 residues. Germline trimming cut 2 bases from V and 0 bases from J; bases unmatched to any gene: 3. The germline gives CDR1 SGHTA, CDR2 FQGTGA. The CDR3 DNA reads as TGTGCCAGCAGCTTAGGACAGGCGTACCAAGAGACCCAGTACTTC. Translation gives CASSLGQAYQETQYF.

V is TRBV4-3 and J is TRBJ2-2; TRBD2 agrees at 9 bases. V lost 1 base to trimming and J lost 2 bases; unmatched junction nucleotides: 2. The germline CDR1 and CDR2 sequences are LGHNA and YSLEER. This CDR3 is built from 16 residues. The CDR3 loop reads CASSQALAGNTGELFF. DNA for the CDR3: TGCGCCAGCAGCCAAGCTCTAGCGGGAAACACCGGGGAGCTGTTTTTT.

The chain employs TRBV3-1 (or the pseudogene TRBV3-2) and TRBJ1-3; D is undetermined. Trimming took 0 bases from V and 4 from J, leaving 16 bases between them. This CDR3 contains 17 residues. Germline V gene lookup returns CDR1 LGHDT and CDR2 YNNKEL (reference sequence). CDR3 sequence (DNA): TGTGCCAGCAGCCAAGACCAGGTCCGTCTAAGGGGAAACACCATATATTTT. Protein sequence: CASSQDQVRLRGNTIYF.

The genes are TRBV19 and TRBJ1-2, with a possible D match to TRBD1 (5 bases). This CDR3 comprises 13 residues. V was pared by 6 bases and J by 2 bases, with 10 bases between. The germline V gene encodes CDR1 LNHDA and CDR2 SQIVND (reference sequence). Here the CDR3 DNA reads TGTGCCAGTAGCCCTGACAGAAACTATGGCTACACCTTC. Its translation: CASSPDRNYGYTF.

The CDR3 sequence: CASSSYGGAGYGYTF. CDR3 sequence (DNA): TGTGCCAGCAGCTCGTATGGGGGGGCAGGATATGGCTACACCTTC. This rearrangement joins TRBV7-2 to TRBJ1-2, with D perhaps matching TRBD1 (6 bases). CDR1 SGHTA and CDR2 FQGNSA come from the germline V gene. The length of the CDR3 is 15 residues. The V gene lost 4 bases and the J gene lost 5 bases, with 17 bases spanning the gap.

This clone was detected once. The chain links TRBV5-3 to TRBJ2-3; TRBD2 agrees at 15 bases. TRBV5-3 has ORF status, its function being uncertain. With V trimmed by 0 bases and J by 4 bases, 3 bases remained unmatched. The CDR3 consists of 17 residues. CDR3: CARSLVGLAGGPDTQYF. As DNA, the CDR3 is TGTGCCAGAAGCTTGGTCGGACTAGCGGGAGGGCCAGATACGCAGTATTTT.

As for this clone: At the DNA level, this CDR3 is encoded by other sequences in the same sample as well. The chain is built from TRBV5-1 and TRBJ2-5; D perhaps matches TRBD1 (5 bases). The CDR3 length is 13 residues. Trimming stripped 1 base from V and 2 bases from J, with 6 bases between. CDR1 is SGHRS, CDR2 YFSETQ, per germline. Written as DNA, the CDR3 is TGCGCCAGCAGCTTGAGGGGACAAGAGACCCAGTACTTC. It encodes CASSLRGQETQYF.

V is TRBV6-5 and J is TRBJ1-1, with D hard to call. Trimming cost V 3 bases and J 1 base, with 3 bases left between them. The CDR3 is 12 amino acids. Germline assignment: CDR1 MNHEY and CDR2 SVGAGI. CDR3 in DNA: TGTGCCAGCAGTTATAGGAACACTGAAGCTTTCTTT. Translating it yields CASSYRNTEAFF.

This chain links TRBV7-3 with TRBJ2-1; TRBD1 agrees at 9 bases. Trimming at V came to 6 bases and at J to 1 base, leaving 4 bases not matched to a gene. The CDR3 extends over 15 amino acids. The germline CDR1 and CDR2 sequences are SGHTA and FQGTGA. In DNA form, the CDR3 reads TGTGCCAGCAGAAATGGACAGGGGTCCTACAATGAGCAGTTCTTC. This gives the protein CASRNGQGSYNEQFF. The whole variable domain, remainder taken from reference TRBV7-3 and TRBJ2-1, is GAGVSQTPSNKVTEKGKYVELRCDPISGHTALYWYRQSLGQGPEFLIYFQGTGAADDSGLPNDRFFAVRPEGSVSTLKIQRTERGDSAVYLCASRNGQGSYNEQFFGPGTRLTVL.

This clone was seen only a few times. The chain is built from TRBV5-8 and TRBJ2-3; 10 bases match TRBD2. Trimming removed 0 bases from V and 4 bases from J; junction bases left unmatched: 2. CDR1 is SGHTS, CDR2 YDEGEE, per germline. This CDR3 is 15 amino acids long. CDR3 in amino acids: CASSLAAGGADTQYF. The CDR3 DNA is TGTGCCAGCAGCTTGGCAGCGGGGGGGGCAGATACGCAGTATTTT.